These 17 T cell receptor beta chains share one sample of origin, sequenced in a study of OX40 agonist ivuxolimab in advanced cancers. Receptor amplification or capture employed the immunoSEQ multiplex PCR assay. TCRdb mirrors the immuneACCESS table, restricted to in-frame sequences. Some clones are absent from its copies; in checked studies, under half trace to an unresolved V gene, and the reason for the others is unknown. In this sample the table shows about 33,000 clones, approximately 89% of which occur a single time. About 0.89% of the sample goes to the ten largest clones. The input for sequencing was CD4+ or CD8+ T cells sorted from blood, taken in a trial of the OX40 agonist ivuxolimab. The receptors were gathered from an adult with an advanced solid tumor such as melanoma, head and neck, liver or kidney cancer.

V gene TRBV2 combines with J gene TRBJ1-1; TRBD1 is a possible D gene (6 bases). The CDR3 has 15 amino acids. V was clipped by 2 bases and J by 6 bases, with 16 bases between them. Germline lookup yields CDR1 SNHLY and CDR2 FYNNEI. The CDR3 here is CASSERQAGLAEAFF. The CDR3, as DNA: TGTGCCAGCAGTGAAAGACAGGCGGGACTCGCTGAAGCTTTCTTT. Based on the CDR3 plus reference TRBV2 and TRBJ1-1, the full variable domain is EPEVTQTPSHQVTQMGQEVILRCVPISNHLYFYWYRQILGQKVEFLVSFYNNEISEKSEIFDDQFSVERPDGSNFTLKIRSTKLEDSAMYFCASSERQAGLAEAFFGQGTRLTVV.

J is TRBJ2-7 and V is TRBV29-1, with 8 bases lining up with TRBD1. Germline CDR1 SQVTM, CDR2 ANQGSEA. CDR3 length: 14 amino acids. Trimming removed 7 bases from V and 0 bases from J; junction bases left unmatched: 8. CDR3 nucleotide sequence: TGCAGCGCAATTACAGGGGGGAGCTCCTACGAGCAGTACTTC. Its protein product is CSAITGGSSYEQYF.

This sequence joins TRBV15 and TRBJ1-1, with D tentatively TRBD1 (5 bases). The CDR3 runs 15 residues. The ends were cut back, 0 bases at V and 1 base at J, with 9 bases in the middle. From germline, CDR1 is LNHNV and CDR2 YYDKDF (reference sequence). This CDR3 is CATSRDKGSNTEAFF. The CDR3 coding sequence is TGTGCCACCAGCAGAGATAAGGGGTCGAACACTGAAGCTTTCTTT.

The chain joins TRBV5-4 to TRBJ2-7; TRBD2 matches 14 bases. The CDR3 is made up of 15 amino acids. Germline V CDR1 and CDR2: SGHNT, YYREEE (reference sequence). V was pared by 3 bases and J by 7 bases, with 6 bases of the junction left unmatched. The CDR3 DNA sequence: TGTGCCAGCAGCTCCAGACTAGCGGGAGGGTGGGAGCAGTACTTC. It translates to CASSSRLAGGWEQYF.

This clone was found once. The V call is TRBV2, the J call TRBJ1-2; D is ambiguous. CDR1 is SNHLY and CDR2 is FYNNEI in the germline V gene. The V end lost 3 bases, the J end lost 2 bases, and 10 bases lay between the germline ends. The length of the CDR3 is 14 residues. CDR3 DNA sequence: TGTGCCAGCAGTGATCCGGCAGAAAACTATGGCTACACCTTC. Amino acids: CASSDPAENYGYTF.

The CDR3 protein is CASSLMGWSQPQHF. The CDR3 nucleotides are TGTGCCAGCAGTTTAATGGGTTGGAGCCAGCCCCAGCATTTT. This rearrangement joins TRBV28 to TRBJ1-5; D not resolved. The germline gives CDR1 MDHEN, CDR2 SYDVKM. Deletions cut 2 bases from V and 7 bases from J, with 12 bases between. The CDR3 runs to 14 residues.

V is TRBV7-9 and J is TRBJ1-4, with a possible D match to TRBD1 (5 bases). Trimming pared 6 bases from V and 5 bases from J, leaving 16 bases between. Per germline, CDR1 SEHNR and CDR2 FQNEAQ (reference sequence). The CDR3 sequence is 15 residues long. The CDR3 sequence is CASSTKRGGNEKLFF. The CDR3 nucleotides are TGTGCCAGCAGTACTAAAAGGGGCGGGAATGAAAAACTGTTTTTT.

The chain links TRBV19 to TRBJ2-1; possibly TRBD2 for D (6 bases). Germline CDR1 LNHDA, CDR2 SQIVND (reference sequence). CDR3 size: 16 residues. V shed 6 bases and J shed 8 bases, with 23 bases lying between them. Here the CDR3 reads CASRSVGGSFLDEQFF. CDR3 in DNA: TGTGCCAGTAGGTCTGTGGGGGGTTCATTCCTCGATGAGCAGTTCTTC.

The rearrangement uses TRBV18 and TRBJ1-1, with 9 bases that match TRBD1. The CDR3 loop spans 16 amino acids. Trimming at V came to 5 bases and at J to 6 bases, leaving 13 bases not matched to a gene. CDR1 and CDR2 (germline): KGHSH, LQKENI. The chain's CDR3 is CASSSTGTGIRPEAFF. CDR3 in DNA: TGTGCCAGCTCATCGACCGGGACAGGGATTAGGCCTGAAGCTTTCTTT. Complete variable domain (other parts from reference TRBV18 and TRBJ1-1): NAGVMQNPRHLVRRRGQEARLRCSPMKGHSHVYWYRQLPEEGLKFMVYLQKENIIDESGMPKERFSAEFPKEGPSILRIQQVVRGDSAAYFCASSSTGTGIRPEAFFGQGTRLTVV.

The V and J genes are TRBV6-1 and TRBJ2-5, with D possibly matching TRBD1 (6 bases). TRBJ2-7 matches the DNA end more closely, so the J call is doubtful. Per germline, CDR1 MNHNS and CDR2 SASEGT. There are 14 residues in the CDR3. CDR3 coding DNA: TGTGCCAGCAGTGAAGTAGGAAGGGGGTACGAGCAGTACTTC. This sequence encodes CASSEVGRGYEQYF.

CDR3 residues: CASNPPRGGIYNEQFF. The CDR3 region has the DNA TGTGCCAGCAACCCTCCCCGGGGGGGGATCTACAATGAGCAGTTCTTC. The V gene is TRBV5-6, the J gene TRBJ2-1; 8 nucleotides line up with TRBD2. Losses at the gene ends were 6 bases for V and 3 bases for J; bases not matched to a gene: 11. This CDR3 contains 16 residues. The germline V gene encodes CDR1 SGHDT and CDR2 YYEEEE.

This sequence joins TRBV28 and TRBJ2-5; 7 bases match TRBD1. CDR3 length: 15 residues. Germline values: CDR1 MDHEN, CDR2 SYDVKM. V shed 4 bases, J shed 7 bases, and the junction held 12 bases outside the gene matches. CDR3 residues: CASSSWQGESGTQYF. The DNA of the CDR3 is TGTGCCAGCAGTTCGTGGCAGGGGGAAAGTGGGACCCAGTACTTC.

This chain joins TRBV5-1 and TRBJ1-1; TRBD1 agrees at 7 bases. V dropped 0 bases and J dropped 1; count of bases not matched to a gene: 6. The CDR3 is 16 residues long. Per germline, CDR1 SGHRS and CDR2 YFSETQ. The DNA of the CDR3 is TGCGCCAGCAGCTTGGGGTGGGCAGGGGGGAACACTGAAGCTTTCTTT. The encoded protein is CASSLGWAGGNTEAFF.

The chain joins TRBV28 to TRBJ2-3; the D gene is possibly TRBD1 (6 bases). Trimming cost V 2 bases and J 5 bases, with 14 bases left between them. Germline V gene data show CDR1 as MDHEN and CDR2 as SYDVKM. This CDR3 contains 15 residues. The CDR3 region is CASSLAGAGEDTQYF. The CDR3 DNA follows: TGTGCCAGCAGTTTAGCGGGCGCAGGGGAAGATACGCAGTATTTT. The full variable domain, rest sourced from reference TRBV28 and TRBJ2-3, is DVKVTQSSRYLVKRTGEKVFLECVQDMDHENMFWYRQDPGLGLRLIYFSYDVKMKEKGDIPEGYSVSREKKERFSLILESASTNQTSMYLCASSLAGAGEDTQYFGPGTRLTVL.

Written as DNA, the CDR3 is TGTGCCAGAAGCACCCGGACAGGGGCAAGGACCAGGACTAGCGAGGAGCAGTTCTTC. Encoded protein: CARSTRTGARTRTSEEQFF. V gene TRBV5-3 combines with J gene TRBJ2-1; possibly TRBD1 or TRBD2 for D (9 bases each). TRBV5-3 is an ORF, with its function uncertain. Deletions cut 4 bases from V and 10 bases from J, with 33 bases between. This CDR3 has 19 amino acids.

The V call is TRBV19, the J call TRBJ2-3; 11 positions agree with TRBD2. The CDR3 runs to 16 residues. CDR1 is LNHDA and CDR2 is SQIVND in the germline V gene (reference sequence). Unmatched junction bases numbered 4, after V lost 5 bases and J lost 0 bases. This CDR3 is CASSLWTSGSTDTQYF. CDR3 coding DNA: TGTGCCAGTAGTCTCTGGACTAGCGGGAGCACAGATACGCAGTATTTT.

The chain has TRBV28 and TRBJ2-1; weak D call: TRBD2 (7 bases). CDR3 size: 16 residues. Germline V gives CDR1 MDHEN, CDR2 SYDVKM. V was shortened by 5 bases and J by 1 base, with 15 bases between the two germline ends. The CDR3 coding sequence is TGTGCCAGCAGTATAGGGGGGGTGGCGTCCTACAATGAGCAGTTCTTC. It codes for CASSIGGVASYNEQFF.